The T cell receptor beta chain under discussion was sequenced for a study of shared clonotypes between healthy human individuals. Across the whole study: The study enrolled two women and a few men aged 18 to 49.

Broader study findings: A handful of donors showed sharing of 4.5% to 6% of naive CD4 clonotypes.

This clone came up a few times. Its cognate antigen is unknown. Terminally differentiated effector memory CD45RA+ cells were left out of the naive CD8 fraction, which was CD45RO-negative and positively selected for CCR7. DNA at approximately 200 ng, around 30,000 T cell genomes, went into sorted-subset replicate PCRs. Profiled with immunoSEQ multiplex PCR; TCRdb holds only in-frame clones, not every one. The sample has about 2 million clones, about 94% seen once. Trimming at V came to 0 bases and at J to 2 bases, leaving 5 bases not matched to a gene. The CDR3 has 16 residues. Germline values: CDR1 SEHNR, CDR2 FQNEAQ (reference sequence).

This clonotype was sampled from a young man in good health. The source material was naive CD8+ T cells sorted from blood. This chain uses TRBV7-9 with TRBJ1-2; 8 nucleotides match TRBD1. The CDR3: CASSLAQTGANYGYTF. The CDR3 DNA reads TGTGCCAGCAGCTTAGCCCAGACAGGGGCGAACTATGGCTACACCTTC.